The clone carrying this T cell receptor (beta chain) registers medium-sized by frequency. One tube held mixed TRB-A and TRB-B primer pools for touch-down PCR. TCRdb reprocessed the multiplex PCR reads; each CDR3 protein has one entry and no DNA is given. The clone table shows 3,900 or so distinct CDR3 sequences, with the ten largest holding roughly 17%. The CDR3 loop spans 13 amino acids. Per the germline V gene, CDR1 is DFQATT and CDR2 is SNEGSKA (reference sequence). This specimen belongs to a study of T cell clusters in autoimmune cytopenias. TRB was amplified from roughly 250 ng of peripheral blood genomic DNA per sample.

The sequence came from a human donor with an autoimmune cytopenia or autoimmune hepatitis (not recorded which). The sample comprised peripheral blood. The V gene is TRBV20-1, the J gene TRBJ1-5. The CDR3 spells CSARTVPGQPQHF.